Listed below are T cell receptor beta chains from one sample, sequenced in a study of T-cell memory formation after mild COVID-19. TCRdb re-analysed the 5' RACE reads in MiXCR, keeping a single row per CDR3 protein. The table lists 75,000 to 95,000 distinct CDR3 sequences, around an eighth of them singletons. The sequenced sample was PBMCs or a T cell subset sorted from them (not recorded which). The receptors come from an adult woman who had mild COVID-19 (a few samples of this study predate the infection). Cell type and time point are not known. Each CDR3 is given with its conserved first and last residue. The D gene is left open where the match is weak. Size values are once, few and many counts, or a class for expanded clones, and some rows have none.

DNA: TGTGCCAGCAGCGACCGCGGGTCCACTGAAGCTTTCTTT
CDR3: CASSDRGSTEAFF
J: TRBJ1-1
size: NA
D: NA
V: TRBV7-9

DNA: TGTGCCAGCACCCCGGGGTGGGAGACCCAGTACTTC
CDR3: CASTPGWETQYF
J: TRBJ2-5
size: few
D: NA
V: TRBV11-2

DNA: TGTGCCAGCAGCCCTGGACAGGGGGCGCGCGAGCAGTACTTC
CDR3: CASSPGQGAREQYF
J: TRBJ2-7
size: few
D: TRBD1
V: TRBV7-9

DNA: TGTGCCAGCATGGGGGGCGCCGCAGATACGCAGTATTTT
CDR3: CASMGGAADTQYF
J: TRBJ2-3
size: NA
D: NA
V: TRBV12-3/TRBV12-4

DNA: TGTGCCAGCAGCTCACTTTTAGCGGGGACCCGCACCAATGAGCAGTTCTTC
CDR3: CASSSLLAGTRTNEQFF
J: TRBJ2-1
size: NA
D: TRBD2
V: TRBV13

DNA: TGTGCCAGCAGCTTATTACAGAATCAAGATACGCAGTATTTT
CDR3: CASSLLQNQDTQYF
J: TRBJ2-3
size: few
D: NA
V: TRBV7-9

DNA: TGTGCCACCGCCGAACGAATTAACAACAATGAGCAGTTCTTC
CDR3: CATAERINNNEQFF
J: TRBJ2-1
size: few
D: NA
V: TRBV15

DNA: TGTGCCAGCAGCCAAGCTAGCGGGGTCTCCTACGAGCAGTACTTC
CDR3: CASSQASGVSYEQYF
J: TRBJ2-7
size: NA
D: TRBD2
V: TRBV4-2

DNA: TGTGCCACCAGTGATTTGGAGGGAGGGCCGGGCGATACGCAGTATTTT
CDR3: CATSDLEGGPGDTQYF
J: TRBJ2-3
size: few
D: TRBD2
V: TRBV24-1

DNA: TGCGCCAGCAGCCAGGGACCGGGGGTTCAGCCCCAGCATTTT
CDR3: CASSQGPGVQPQHF
J: TRBJ1-5
size: NA
D: NA
V: TRBV4-1

DNA: TGTGCCAGCAGCTTGGGCCAGAACACCGGGGAGCTGTTTTTT
CDR3: CASSLGQNTGELFF
J: TRBJ2-2
size: many
D: NA
V: TRBV5-6

DNA: TGCGCCAGCAGCCAAGAGGCCTTTAACGAGCAGTACTTC
CDR3: CASSQEAFNEQYF
J: TRBJ2-7
size: NA
D: NA
V: TRBV4-1

DNA: TGTGCCGGGACAGGGGTCACAGATACGCAGTATTTT
CDR3: CAGTGVTDTQYF
J: TRBJ2-3
size: NA
D: TRBD1
V: TRBV2

DNA: TGTGCCAGCAGGGGGACTAGCGGGGGGTACTACGAGCAGTACTTC
CDR3: CASRGTSGGYYEQYF
J: TRBJ2-7
size: few
D: TRBD2
V: TRBV12-3/TRBV12-4

DNA: TGTGCCAGCAGCCGCATCTCAGGTCCGGGAGATACGCAGTATTTT
CDR3: CASSRISGPGDTQYF
J: TRBJ2-3
size: few
D: NA
V: TRBV11-2

DNA: TGTGCCTGGAGTTGGGGCGGGAGTCTAACTGGCACAGATACGCAGTATTTT
CDR3: CAWSWGGSLTGTDTQYF
J: TRBJ2-3
size: few
D: TRBD2
V: TRBV30

DNA: TGCAGTGCTAGAGAGGGGCAGGGAGGTTCACCCCTCCACTTT
CDR3: CSAREGQGGSPLHF
J: TRBJ1-6
size: NA
D: NA
V: TRBV20-1

DNA: TGCGCCAGCAGCTTGGCCCGAGATGGCTACACCTTC
CDR3: CASSLARDGYTF
J: TRBJ1-2
size: NA
D: NA
V: TRBV5-1

DNA: TGTGCCAGCACCCACGGGTCTTTATATTCACCCCTCCACTTT
CDR3: CASTHGSLYSPLHF
J: TRBJ1-6
size: NA
D: NA
V: TRBV6-5

DNA: TGTGCCAGCAGCCTGATTATTAGCGGGAGCTCCTACGAGCAGTACTTC
CDR3: CASSLIISGSSYEQYF
J: TRBJ2-7
size: many
D: TRBD2
V: TRBV7-9

DNA: TGTGCCAGCAGCCCTTCAGACTATGAGCAGTTCTTC
CDR3: CASSPSDYEQFF
J: TRBJ2-1
size: NA
D: NA
V: TRBV5-5

DNA: TGCGCCAGCAGCTCGGGCGGGGGAGCCTACGAGCAGTACTTC
CDR3: CASSSGGGAYEQYF
J: TRBJ2-7
size: NA
D: TRBD2
V: TRBV5-1

DNA: TGCAGCGTTGAAGATGAGGGAACATACGAGCAGTACTTC
CDR3: CSVEDEGTYEQYF
J: TRBJ2-7
size: few
D: NA
V: TRBV29-1

DNA: TGTGCCAGCAGCCCTCGGTGGGGACAGGGGTTCATGAACACTGAAGCTTTCTTT
CDR3: CASSPRWGQGFMNTEAFF
J: TRBJ1-1
size: NA
D: TRBD1
V: TRBV5-6

DNA: TGTGCCAGCAGCTTACCCCTAGCGGGAGGAGGTGAGCAGTTCTTC
CDR3: CASSLPLAGGGEQFF
J: TRBJ2-1
size: NA
D: TRBD2
V: TRBV7-3

DNA: TGCGCCAGCAGCCAAGAAGGCGGGGGATGGGAGCAGTACTTC
CDR3: CASSQEGGGWEQYF
J: TRBJ2-7
size: NA
D: TRBD2
V: TRBV4-1

DNA: TGCGCCAGCAGCTCCGGGACTAGCGGACTCACCGGGGAGCTGTTTTTT
CDR3: CASSSGTSGLTGELFF
J: TRBJ2-2
size: many
D: TRBD2
V: TRBV5-1

DNA: TGTGCCAGCAGGCTAACACCAGACCCAGGCATCAATTCACCCCTCCACTTT
CDR3: CASRLTPDPGINSPLHF
J: TRBJ1-6
size: NA
D: NA
V: TRBV27

DNA: TGCAGCGTCTCCGGGGTCTACAATGAGCAGTTCTTC
CDR3: CSVSGVYNEQFF
J: TRBJ2-1
size: NA
D: NA
V: TRBV29-1

DNA: TGCAGTGCCCTGGGGGGAGCAGGGTACAATGAGCAGTTCTTC
CDR3: CSALGGAGYNEQFF
J: TRBJ2-1
size: NA
D: NA
V: TRBV20-1

DNA: TGTGCCAGCAGACCCCTCTCGACTAGCGGGGGGGGCAATGAGCAGTTCTTC
CDR3: CASRPLSTSGGGNEQFF
J: TRBJ2-1
size: few
D: TRBD2
V: TRBV4-2

DNA: TGTGCCAGCAGACTGGACTCGTCGATTTTAGAGACCCAGTACTTC
CDR3: CASRLDSSILETQYF
J: TRBJ2-5
size: NA
D: NA
V: TRBV12-3/TRBV12-4

DNA: TGTGCCAGCAGTGTCGACAGGGGGAGCTCCTACGAGCAGTACTTC
CDR3: CASSVDRGSSYEQYF
J: TRBJ2-7
size: NA
D: TRBD1
V: TRBV27

DNA: TGCAGCGTTGATGCGTACGGGGCCTATGGCTACACCTTC
CDR3: CSVDAYGAYGYTF
J: TRBJ1-2
size: few
D: NA
V: TRBV29-1

DNA: TGTGCCAGCAGTTTCTCAGACGGGACCTACGAGCAGTACTTC
CDR3: CASSFSDGTYEQYF
J: TRBJ2-7
size: NA
D: NA
V: TRBV27

DNA: TGTGCCAGTAGTCAAGGACAGGGGAAGGCCTACGAGCAGTACTTC
CDR3: CASSQGQGKAYEQYF
J: TRBJ2-7
size: NA
D: TRBD1
V: TRBV19

DNA: TGTGCCAGCAGTCGGACAGAGACCTACGAGCAGTACTTC
CDR3: CASSRTETYEQYF
J: TRBJ2-7
size: NA
D: NA
V: TRBV7-9

DNA: TGTGCCAGTAGTCATGCAGGCAAAGATACGCAGTATTTT
CDR3: CASSHAGKDTQYF
J: TRBJ2-3
size: NA
D: NA
V: TRBV19

DNA: TGTGCCAGTAGACCGGGAGCAGCCGGGGAGCTGTTTTTT
CDR3: CASRPGAAGELFF
J: TRBJ2-2
size: NA
D: NA
V: TRBV19

DNA: TGTGCCAGCAGCAGAGACGGGGAGACCTACAATGAGCAGTTCTTC
CDR3: CASSRDGETYNEQFF
J: TRBJ2-1
size: many
D: NA
V: TRBV7-8

DNA: TGTGCCAGCAGTGAAGGCCTAGCGGGAGGTTACGAGCAGTACTTC
CDR3: CASSEGLAGGYEQYF
J: TRBJ2-7
size: few
D: TRBD2
V: TRBV6-1

DNA: TGTGCCAGCAAGGACGGCCAAGAATACGAGCAGTACTTC
CDR3: CASKDGQEYEQYF
J: TRBJ2-7
size: NA
D: NA
V: TRBV12-3/TRBV12-4

DNA: TGCAGCGTTGAGGGGGGGTCCGGGGAGACAGATACGCAGTATTTT
CDR3: CSVEGGSGETDTQYF
J: TRBJ2-3
size: few
D: TRBD2
V: TRBV29-1

DNA: TGTGCCAGCAGTTACTCGACCTTCAACACCGGGGAGCTGTTTTTT
CDR3: CASSYSTFNTGELFF
J: TRBJ2-2
size: NA
D: NA
V: TRBV6-5

DNA: TGTGCCAGCAGTTTCCTGCCATCTGGGACAGGACAAGAGACCCAGTACTTC
CDR3: CASSFLPSGTGQETQYF
J: TRBJ2-5
size: NA
D: TRBD1
V: TRBV27

DNA: TGTGCCAGCAGCTTAGTGTGGACAGGCCGACTTTACGAGCAGTACTTC
CDR3: CASSLVWTGRLYEQYF
J: TRBJ2-7
size: few
D: TRBD1
V: TRBV11-2

DNA: TGTGCCAGCAGTTTCACAAGGGCGACAGATACGCAGTATTTT
CDR3: CASSFTRATDTQYF
J: TRBJ2-3
size: many
D: NA
V: TRBV27

DNA: TGCGCCAGCAGCTTAGTAGATCCGGGACAACCCTATGGCTACACCTTC
CDR3: CASSLVDPGQPYGYTF
J: TRBJ1-2
size: NA
D: NA
V: TRBV5-1

DNA: TGCGCCAGCAGCCAAGGGACAGGGAACACCGGGGAGCTGTTTTTT
CDR3: CASSQGTGNTGELFF
J: TRBJ2-2
size: few
D: TRBD1
V: TRBV4-1

DNA: TGTGCCAGCAGCTCGACAGGTTGGGGACAGTACTTC
CDR3: CASSSTGWGQYF
J: TRBJ2-5
size: NA
D: NA
V: TRBV6-2/TRBV6-3

DNA: TGTGCCAGCAGCTATGGGACAGGGGGTAACACCGGGGAGCTGTTTTTT
CDR3: CASSYGTGGNTGELFF
J: TRBJ2-2
size: few
D: TRBD1
V: TRBV7-6

DNA: TGCAGCGTTTGGACAGGTTTGAAAAACATTCAGTACTTC
CDR3: CSVWTGLKNIQYF
J: TRBJ2-4
size: NA
D: TRBD1
V: TRBV29-1

DNA: TGCAGTGCTAGAGAACAGACCCCTTGGGCTTTCTTT
CDR3: CSAREQTPWAFF
J: TRBJ1-1
size: few
D: NA
V: TRBV20-1